One sample yielded the 8 T cell receptor beta chains listed below, sequenced in a study of response to subunit inactivated influenza vaccine. TCRdb called the RT-PCR reads again in MiXCR, with one record for every CDR3 protein. The table records over 300,000 distinct CDR3 sequences, just over 20% of them present only once. The sample here was PBMCs from blood, taken less than 22 months after vaccination. The receptors here all came from a man in his fifties or sixties who received an inactivated influenza vaccine.

This clonotype was found a few times. The chain joins TRBV4-3 to TRBJ2-2; 13 nucleotides agree with TRBD2. V shed 4 bases, J shed 4 bases, and the junction held 6 bases outside the gene matches. Germline CDR1 LGHNA, CDR2 YSLEER. This CDR3 is 17 amino acids long. CDR3 bases: TGCGCCAGCAGCCCCATGGGACTAGCGGGAATCACCGGGGAGCTGTTTTTT. It codes for CASSPMGLAGITGELFF.

J is TRBJ2-5 and V is TRBV3-1; D is ambiguous. Germline CDR1 reads LGHDT; CDR2 reads YNNKEL (reference sequence). The V end lost 2 bases, the J end lost 4 bases, and 8 bases lay between the germline ends. This CDR3 comprises 13 residues. CDR3 region: CASSQIGPETQYF. The CDR3 DNA reads TGTGCCAGCAGCCAAATAGGGCCAGAGACCCAGTACTTC.

The V gene is TRBV20-1, the J gene TRBJ2-3, with a possible D match to TRBD2 (6 bases). The V gene's germline CDR1 is DFQATT and CDR2 SNEGSKA (reference sequence). The CDR3 extends over 17 amino acids. V was cut by 5 bases and J by 8 bases, with 29 bases left in between. The CDR3 here is CSASSTWRGSLPSTQYF. For the CDR3, the DNA is TGCAGTGCTTCCTCTACATGGCGGGGCTCCCTACCAAGTACGCAGTATTTT.

V gene TRBV6-2 or TRBV6-3 combines with J gene TRBJ2-1; the D gene is possibly TRBD2 (6 bases). This CDR3 has 14 amino acids. Germline CDR1 is MNHEY and CDR2 is SVGEGT. V lost 5 bases and J 0 bases, leaving 8 bases between the germline ends. The CDR3 reads CASSPGLSYNEQFF. As DNA, the CDR3 is TGTGCCAGCAGTCCGGGACTCTCCTACAATGAGCAGTTCTTC.

This clonotype was detected many times. The rearrangement joins TRBV6-2 or TRBV6-3 to TRBJ1-2; 10 bases align to TRBD1. The CDR3 runs 15 residues. Germline V gives CDR1 MNHEY, CDR2 SVGEGT. With V trimmed by 5 bases and J by 10 bases, 13 bases remained unmatched. CDR3 protein: CASSRLRDRGDAYTF. The CDR3 coding sequence is TGTGCCAGCAGTCGACTCCGGGACAGGGGAGACGCCTACACCTTC.

The chain has TRBV27 and TRBJ2-3, with 15 bases aligning to TRBD2. J was trimmed by 0 bases and V by 1 base; bases with no gene match: 5. Per germline, CDR1 MNHEY and CDR2 SMNVEV (reference sequence). CDR3 size: 19 residues. CDR3 coding DNA: TGTGCCAGCAGTTTATGGGCCGGGACTAGCGGGAGGAGCACAGATACGCAGTATTTT. Protein sequence: CASSLWAGTSGRSTDTQYF.

The rearrangement uses TRBV4-2 and TRBJ1-4, with D unclear. Germline assignment: CDR1 LGHNA and CDR2 YNFKEQ. This CDR3 contains 16 residues. With 2 bases removed from V and 4 bases from J, the gap between germline ends came to 14 bases. This chain's CDR3 is CASSQSVWRVNEKLFF. Here the CDR3 DNA reads TGTGCCAGCAGCCAATCTGTATGGCGAGTTAATGAAAAACTGTTTTTT.

The chain links TRBV4-2 to TRBJ2-7; no firm D call. V gave up 0 bases and J gave up 3 bases, with 9 bases separating them. The CDR3 consists of 14 residues. CDR1 is LGHNA and CDR2 is YNFKEQ in the germline V gene. The CDR3 sequence: CASSQERKGYEQYF. The CDR3 DNA reads TGTGCCAGCAGCCAAGAGAGGAAGGGCTACGAGCAGTACTTC.